The 23 T cell receptor beta chains below come from one sample, sequenced in a study of T-cell memory formation after mild COVID-19. MiXCR, applied by TCRdb to the 5' RACE reads, yields one record per CDR3 protein. The repertoire holds nearly 110,000 distinct CDR3 sequences, with roughly 12% as singletons. Material: PBMCs or a T cell subset sorted from them (not recorded which). Receptors were obtained from an adult woman who had mild COVID-19 (a few samples of this study predate the infection). Cell type and time point are not known.

This clonotype was seen a few times. This chain uses TRBV19 with TRBJ2-2; unclear D gene. This CDR3 has 11 residues. Germline V gives CDR1 LNHDA, CDR2 SQIVND (reference sequence). Trimming left V 4 bases short and J 7 bases short, with 4 bases between. This chain's CDR3 is CASSRNGELFF. The CDR3 DNA is TGTGCCAGTAGTAGAAACGGGGAGCTGTTTTTT.

In DNA form, the CDR3 reads TGTGCCAGTAGTTTAATCTACAATGAGCAGTTCTTC. Translation: CASSLIYNEQFF. V usage is TRBV19 and J usage is TRBJ2-1, with D hard to call. V dropped 5 bases and J dropped 3 bases, with 5 bases sitting between them. This CDR3 spans 12 amino acids. The germline V gene encodes CDR1 LNHDA and CDR2 SQIVND (reference sequence).

The chain couples TRBV4-1 to TRBJ1-5; 8 positions agree with TRBD1. The ends lost 7 bases at V and 3 bases at J; junction bases unmatched: 8. CDR1 is MGHRA, CDR2 YSYEKL, per germline. This CDR3 is built from 15 residues. CDR3 DNA: TGCGCCAGCACCCGAGACAGGGGAATCAATCAGCCCCAGCATTTT. The encoded protein is CASTRDRGINQPQHF.

This clonotype was seen only a few times. The gene calls are TRBV10-3 and TRBJ2-3; D might be TRBD2 (6 bases). CDR3 length equals 14 residues. Trimming cost V 7 bases and J 1 base, with 12 bases left between them. Germline assignment: CDR1 ENHRY and CDR2 SYGVKD. In nucleotides, the CDR3 is TGTGCCATCAAACCGGGGGAACGCACAGATACGCAGTATTTT. This gives the protein CAIKPGERTDTQYF.

This clonotype was counted between two and nine times. The chain uses TRBV12-3 or TRBV12-4 and TRBJ2-3, with 10 bases that match TRBD2. V shed 6 bases and J 14 bases; nucleotides not matched to a gene: 11. The CDR3 is 13 amino acids. The CDR3 DNA reads TGTGCCAGCAGGCCTTTACTAGCGGGACCTGTGTATTTT. As protein: CASRPLLAGPVYF.

The rearrangement uses TRBV7-9 and TRBJ2-2; tentative D call: TRBD1 (6 bases). Germline V gene data show CDR1 as SEHNR and CDR2 as FQNEAQ (reference sequence). This CDR3 comprises 15 residues. Trimming left V 2 bases short and J 6 bases short, with 13 bases between. CDR3 amino acids: CASSLSGDVAGELFF. CDR3 bases: TGTGCCAGCAGCTTATCAGGGGATGTAGCCGGGGAGCTGTTTTTT. Combining the CDR3 with reference TRBV7-9 and TRBJ2-2 gives the whole variable domain DTGVSQNPRHKITKRGQNVTFRCDPISEHNRLYWYRQTLGQGPEFLTYFQNEAQLEKSRLLSDRFSAERPKGSFSTLEIQRTEQGDSAMYLCASSLSGDVAGELFFGEGSRLTVL.

The chain couples TRBV3-1 to TRBJ2-2; 7 bases agree with TRBD1. V lost 4 bases, J lost 5 bases, and 1 base stayed unmatched. The CDR3 is 13 amino acids. CDR1 is LGHDT and CDR2 is YNNKEL in the germline V gene (reference sequence). CDR3 region: CASSPDRTGELFF. Written as DNA, the CDR3 is TGTGCCAGCAGCCCGGACAGGACCGGGGAGCTGTTTTTT.

The V and J genes are TRBV5-1 and TRBJ2-7; possible D gene TRBD2, 5 bases. Germline lookup yields CDR1 SGHRS and CDR2 YFSETQ. The V end was cut by 0 bases, the J end by 4 bases, with 11 bases between. The CDR3 is made up of 14 amino acids. CDR3 nucleotide sequence: TGCGCCAGCAGCTTGGGCCTAGCCCCTTACGAGCAGTACTTC. This sequence encodes CASSLGLAPYEQYF.

For this clonotype: The junction shows a germline mismatch at one end, possibly a read error. V is TRBV15 and J is TRBJ2-5; D gene uncertain. CDR1 is LNHNV and CDR2 is YYDKDF in the germline V gene (reference sequence). There are 13 residues in the CDR3. The CDR3 sequence: CATSRAAQETQYF. For the CDR3, the DNA is TGTGCCACCAGTAGAGCCGCGCAAGAGACCCAGTACTTC.

The J gene is TRBJ2-1, the V gene TRBV6-2 or TRBV6-3; TRBD2 might be the D (6 bases). The CDR3 covers 19 residues. With 2 bases removed from V and 2 bases from J, the gap between germline ends came to 22 bases. CDR1 and CDR2 from the germline V gene are MNHEY and SVGEGT. CDR3 in amino acids: CASSYLGRWIAETYNEQFF. The DNA of the CDR3 is TGTGCCAGCAGTTACCTAGGACGGTGGATAGCGGAAACCTACAATGAGCAGTTCTTC.

This clonotype showed up just a few times. The V and J genes are TRBV7-6 and TRBJ1-2; 9 bases fit TRBD1. Trimming cost V 5 bases and J 5 bases; bases outside gene matches: 6. This CDR3 spans 14 amino acids. Looked up from germline, CDR1 is SGHVS and CDR2 is FNYEAQ. CDR3 region: CASSVGQGFYGYTF. In DNA form, the CDR3 reads TGTGCCAGCAGCGTGGGACAGGGATTTTATGGCTACACCTTC.

This clonotype occurred a few times. This chain uses TRBV7-2 with TRBJ1-5; no clear D. V dropped 3 bases and J dropped 6 bases, with 15 bases sitting between them. Germline V gene data show CDR1 as SGHTA and CDR2 as FQGNSA. There are 15 residues in the CDR3. The CDR3 loop is CASSFSDGGVQPQHF. The CDR3 DNA is TGTGCCAGCAGCTTCTCAGACGGCGGGGTTCAGCCCCAGCATTTT.

This chain joins TRBV15 and TRBJ2-5, with D possibly TRBD2 on 6 matching bases. The CDR3 runs 16 residues. V was trimmed by 1 base and J by 2 bases, leaving 14 bases between them. In germline, CDR1 is LNHNV, CDR2 YYDKDF (reference sequence). In nucleotides, the CDR3 is TGTGCCACCAGCAGAGGGGACTCCAGGGTTCAAGAGACCCAGTACTTC. As protein: CATSRGDSRVQETQYF.

The chain uses TRBV5-5 and TRBJ1-1; D might be TRBD1 (5 bases). Germline assignment: CDR1 SGHKS and CDR2 YYEKEE (reference sequence). The CDR3 has 16 amino acids. The V gene lost 4 bases and the J gene lost 4 bases, with 20 bases spanning the gap. This CDR3 reads CASSPSPWGLSTEAFF. The CDR3 DNA reads TGTGCCAGCAGCCCCTCACCTTGGGGGTTGAGCACTGAAGCTTTCTTT.

This clonotype was found a few times. This rearrangement joins TRBV6-2 or TRBV6-3 to TRBJ2-1; unclear D gene. CDR1 is MNHEY and CDR2 is SVGEGT in the germline V gene. Deletions cut 3 bases from V and 5 bases from J, with 11 bases between. The CDR3 loop spans 14 amino acids. The chain's CDR3 is CASSYSLTHNEQFF. The CDR3 DNA follows: TGTGCCAGCAGTTATTCACTTACCCACAATGAGCAGTTCTTC.

The gene calls are TRBV5-1 and TRBJ2-7; 8 bases align to TRBD1. V gave up 3 bases and J gave up 0 bases; unmatched junction bases: 5. This CDR3 is 15 amino acids long. Germline values: CDR1 SGHRS, CDR2 YFSETQ. DNA of the CDR3: TGCGCCAGCAGCTCCGACAGGGGCTTCTCCTACGAGCAGTACTTC. Residues: CASSSDRGFSYEQYF.

V and J are TRBV19 and TRBJ1-5; tentatively, D is TRBD1 (5 bases). The length of the CDR3 is 15 residues. Germline loops: CDR1 LNHDA, CDR2 SQIVND (reference sequence). Trimming left V 4 bases short and J 7 bases short, with 17 bases between. The CDR3 region is CASSKPATGPQPQHF. The CDR3 DNA follows: TGTGCCAGTAGTAAACCGGCCACGGGGCCGCAGCCCCAGCATTTT.

The rearrangement joins TRBV27 to TRBJ2-7; 11 bases fit TRBD2. Germline loops: CDR1 MNHEY, CDR2 SMNVEV (reference sequence). V trimming: 6 bases; J trimming: 4 bases; junction bases outside the gene matches: 5. This CDR3 is built from 14 residues. The CDR3 spells CASRLLAGVYEQYF. The CDR3 coding sequence is TGTGCCAGCAGACTACTAGCGGGAGTTTACGAGCAGTACTTC.

This sequence joins TRBV7-6 and TRBJ1-1, with D maybe TRBD1 (5 bases). The length of the CDR3 is 17 residues. Germline lookup yields CDR1 SGHVS and CDR2 FNYEAQ. V lost 2 bases and J 0 bases, leaving 16 bases between the germline ends. CDR3 DNA sequence: TGTGCCAGCAGCTTACATAGCCAGGGACCATTGAACACTGAAGCTTTCTTT. The encoded protein is CASSLHSQGPLNTEAFF. Together with reference TRBV7-6 and TRBJ1-1, the CDR3 gives the full variable domain: GAGVSQSPRYKVTKRGQDVALRCDPISGHVSLYWYRQALGQGPEFLTYFNYEAQQDKSGLPNDRFSAERPEGSISTLTIQRTEQRDSAMYRCASSLHSQGPLNTEAFFGQGTRLTVV.

The chain recombines TRBV20-1 with TRBJ2-7; 12 bases agree with TRBD2. After removal of 4 bases from V and 4 bases from J, the junction contained 8 bases not matched to a gene. CDR1 and CDR2 from the germline V gene are DFQATT and SNEGSKA (reference sequence). The CDR3 is 15 amino acids. CDR3 coding DNA: TGCAGTGCTACCGCCTCTAGCGGGAGGGGGTACGAGCAGTACTTC. It encodes CSATASSGRGYEQYF.

V usage is TRBV12-3 or TRBV12-4 and J usage is TRBJ1-1; D ambiguous. The V end lost 1 base, the J end lost 4 bases, and 13 bases lay between the germline ends. This CDR3 region has 15 residues. The CDR3 nucleotides read TGTGCCAGCAGTTTAGAAATATTATTCCCCACTGAAGCTTTCTTT. Protein: CASSLEILFPTEAFF.

The CDR3 spells CASSPTSSPYNEQFF. The CDR3 region has the DNA TGTGCCAGCAGCCCTACTAGCAGCCCCTACAATGAGCAGTTCTTC. This sequence joins TRBV7-9 and TRBJ2-1; TRBD2 might be the D (6 bases). The CDR3 consists of 15 residues. V was trimmed by 5 bases and J by 2 bases, leaving 13 bases between them. Germline loops: CDR1 SEHNR, CDR2 FQNEAQ (reference sequence).

This chain connects TRBV20-1 to TRBJ2-2; 14 bases are shared with TRBD2. This CDR3 has 20 amino acids. Germline CDR1 DFQATT, CDR2 SNEGSKA (reference sequence). J gave up 0 bases and V 0 bases, and 9 bases lay outside the gene matches. Written as DNA, the CDR3 is TGCAGTGCTAGAGATATGATGGGACTAGCGGGAGCCCCGAACACCGGGGAGCTGTTTTTT. It specifies CSARDMMGLAGAPNTGELFF.